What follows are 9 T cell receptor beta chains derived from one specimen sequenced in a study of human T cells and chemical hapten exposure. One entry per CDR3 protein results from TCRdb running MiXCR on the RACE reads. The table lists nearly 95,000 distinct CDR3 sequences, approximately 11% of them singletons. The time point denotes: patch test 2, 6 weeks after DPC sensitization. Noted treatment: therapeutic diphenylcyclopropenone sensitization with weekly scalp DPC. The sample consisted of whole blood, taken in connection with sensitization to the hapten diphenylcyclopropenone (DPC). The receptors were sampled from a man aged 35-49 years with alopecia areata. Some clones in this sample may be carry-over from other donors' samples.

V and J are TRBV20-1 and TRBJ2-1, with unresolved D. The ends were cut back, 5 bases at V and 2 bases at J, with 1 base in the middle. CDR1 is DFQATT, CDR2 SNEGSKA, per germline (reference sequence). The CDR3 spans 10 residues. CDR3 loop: CSAPYNEQFF. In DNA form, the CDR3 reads TGCAGTGCTCCCTACAATGAGCAGTTCTTC.

CDR3 bases: TGTGCCAGCAGTCTCCTAGCCCCCGGCACAGATACGCAGTATTTT. This encodes CASSLLAPGTDTQYF. V is TRBV6-5 and J is TRBJ2-3, with D possibly matching TRBD2 (5 bases). Trimming left V 5 bases short and J 1 base short, with 13 bases between. CDR1 is MNHEY, CDR2 SVGAGI, per germline. The CDR3 is 15 residues long.

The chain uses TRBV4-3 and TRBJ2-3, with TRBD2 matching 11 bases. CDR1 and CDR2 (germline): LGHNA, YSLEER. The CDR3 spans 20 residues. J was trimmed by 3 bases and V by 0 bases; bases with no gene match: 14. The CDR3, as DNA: TGCGCCAGCAGCCAAGAGATCCCTGGGGGACTAGCGGATGAAACAGATACGCAGTATTTT. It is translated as CASSQEIPGGLADETDTQYF.

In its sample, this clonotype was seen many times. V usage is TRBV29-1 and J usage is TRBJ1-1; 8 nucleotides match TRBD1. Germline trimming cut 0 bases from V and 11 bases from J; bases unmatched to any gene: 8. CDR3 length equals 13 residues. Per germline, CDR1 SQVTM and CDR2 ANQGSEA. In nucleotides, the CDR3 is TGCAGCGTTGAAGATCTCAGGGGGCAGGGGGCTTTCTTT. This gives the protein CSVEDLRGQGAFF.

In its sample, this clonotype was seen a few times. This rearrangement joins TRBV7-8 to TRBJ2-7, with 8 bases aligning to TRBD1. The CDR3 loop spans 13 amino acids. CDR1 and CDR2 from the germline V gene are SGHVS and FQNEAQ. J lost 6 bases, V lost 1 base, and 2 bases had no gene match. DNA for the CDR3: TGTGCCAGCAGCTTAGTGACAGGGGCCGAGCAGTACGTC. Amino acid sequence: CASSLVTGAEQYV.

The CDR3 bases are TGTGCCAGCAGTTCTAATAATGAGCAGTTCTTC. Translating it yields CASSSNNEQFF. J is TRBJ2-1 and V is TRBV6-6, with unresolved D. The CDR3 extends over 11 amino acids. The germline CDR1 and CDR2 sequences are MNHNY and SVGAGI (reference sequence). V was trimmed by 4 bases and J by 7 bases, leaving 5 bases between them.

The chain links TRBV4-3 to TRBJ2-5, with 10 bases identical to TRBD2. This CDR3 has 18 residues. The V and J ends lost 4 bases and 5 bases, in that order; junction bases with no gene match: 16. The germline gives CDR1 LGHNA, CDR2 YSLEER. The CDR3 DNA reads TGCGCCAGCAGCCCAGGGGGGCTTGGAGCGGGAGGGCTGGAGACCCAGTACTTC. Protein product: CASSPGGLGAGGLETQYF.

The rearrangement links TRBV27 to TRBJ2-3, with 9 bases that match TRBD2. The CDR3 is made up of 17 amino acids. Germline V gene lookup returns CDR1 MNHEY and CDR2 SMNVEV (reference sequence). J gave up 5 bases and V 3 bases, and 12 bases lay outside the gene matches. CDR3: CASSFRGSGRALDTQYF. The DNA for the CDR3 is TGTGCCAGCAGTTTTAGAGGTAGCGGGAGAGCGTTAGATACGCAGTATTTT.

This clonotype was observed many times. Written as DNA, the CDR3 is TGTGCCAGCAGTCCCGACGCTCCCCCCGGAGGCTACACCTTC. Its protein is CASSPDAPPGGYTF. This rearrangement joins TRBV6-1 to TRBJ1-2; no reliable D call. The CDR3 contains 14 residues. V was cut by 5 bases and J by 8 bases, with 18 bases left in between. Germline values: CDR1 MNHNS, CDR2 SASEGT.